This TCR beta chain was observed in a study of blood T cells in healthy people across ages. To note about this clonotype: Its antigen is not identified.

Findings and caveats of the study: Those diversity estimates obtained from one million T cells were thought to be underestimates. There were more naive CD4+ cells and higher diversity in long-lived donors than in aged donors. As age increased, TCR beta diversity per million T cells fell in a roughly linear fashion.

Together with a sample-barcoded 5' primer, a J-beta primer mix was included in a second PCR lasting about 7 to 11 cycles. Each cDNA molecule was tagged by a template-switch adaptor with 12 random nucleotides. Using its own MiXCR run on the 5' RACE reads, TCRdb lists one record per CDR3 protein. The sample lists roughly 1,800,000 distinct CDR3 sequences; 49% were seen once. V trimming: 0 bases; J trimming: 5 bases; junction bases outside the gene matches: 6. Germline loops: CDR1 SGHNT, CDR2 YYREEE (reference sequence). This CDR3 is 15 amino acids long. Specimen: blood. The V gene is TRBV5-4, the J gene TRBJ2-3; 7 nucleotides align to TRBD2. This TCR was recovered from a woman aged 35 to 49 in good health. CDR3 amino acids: CASSLASGGVDTQYF. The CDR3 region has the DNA TGTGCCAGCAGCTTGGCCAGTGGGGGGGTAGATACGCAGTATTTT.